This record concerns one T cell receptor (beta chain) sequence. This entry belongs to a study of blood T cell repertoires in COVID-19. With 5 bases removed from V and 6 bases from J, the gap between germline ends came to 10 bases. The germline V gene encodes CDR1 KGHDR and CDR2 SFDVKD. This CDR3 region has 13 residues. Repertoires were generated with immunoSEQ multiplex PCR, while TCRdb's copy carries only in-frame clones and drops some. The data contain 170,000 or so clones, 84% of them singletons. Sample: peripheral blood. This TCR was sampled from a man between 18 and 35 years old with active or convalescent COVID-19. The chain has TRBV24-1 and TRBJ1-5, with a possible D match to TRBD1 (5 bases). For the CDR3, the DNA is TGTGCCACCAGTGGAGGGAGGGGTCAGCCCCAGCATTTT. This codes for CATSGGRGQPQHF.